The 2 T cell receptor beta chains below were found in one sample sequenced in a study of hypomethylating agent response in myelodysplastic syndrome. Only in-frame clones appear in the TCRdb table, and some are missing; sequencing was by immunoSEQ multiplex PCR. The repertoire consists of 990 or so clones, with around 80% occurring once and the leading ten covering 15% to 20%. Source: bone marrow, taken before or after starting hypomethylating agent treatment for myelodysplastic syndrome (not recorded which). All receptors come from a human donor with myelodysplastic syndrome.

The chain recombines TRBV18 with TRBJ2-7; 8 nucleotides line up with TRBD1. The length of the CDR3 is 13 residues. Losses at the gene ends were 4 bases for V and 5 bases for J; bases not matched to a gene: 4. CDR1 is KGHSH and CDR2 is LQKENI in the germline V gene. This chain's CDR3 is CASSRKTGDEQYF. The CDR3, as DNA: TGTGCCAGCTCACGGAAGACAGGGGACGAGCAGTACTTC.

This chain joins TRBV11-2 and TRBJ2-5, with TRBD1 identical over 7 bases. The CDR3 sequence is 13 residues long. With 1 base clipped from V and 11 bases from J, the junction kept 7 bases outside the gene matches. Per the germline V gene, CDR1 is SGHAT and CDR2 is FQNNGV. CDR3 nucleotide sequence: TGTGCCAGCAGCTTAGGACAGGGAAGTAAGCAGTACTTC. Its translation is CASSLGQGSKQYF.